This T cell receptor (beta chain) emerged from a study of T cell responses to AZD1222 COVID-19 vaccine. For this clone: What it recognizes is unknown.

Study conclusions and caveats: The reported proportion of spike-specific TCRs targeting unmutated variant regions was nearly half.

The CDR3 extends over 16 amino acids. With 5 bases clipped from V and 5 bases from J, the junction kept 14 bases outside the gene matches. Germline V CDR1 and CDR2: SGHDN, FVKESK. Assay used: immunoSEQ multiplex PCR; TCRdb lists only in-frame clones, some missing. In the table there are about 55,000 clones, about 85% of which are singletons. The clonotype originates from an adult in good health. The source material was peripheral blood, sampled on day 0 of AZD1222 vaccination. The J gene is TRBJ1-1, the V gene TRBV14, with TRBD1 identical over 7 bases. CDR3 nucleotides: TGTGCCAGCAGCTCCCGACCCGGACAGGTGTGGACTGAAGCTTTCTTT. Protein product: CASSSRPGQVWTEAFF.